A single sample is the source of the 14 T cell receptor beta chains below, sequenced in a study of blood T cell repertoires in COVID-19. TCRdb's table, derived via immunoSEQ multiplex PCR, lists solely in-frame clones and lacks some. The table includes approximately 260,000 clones, just under 90% detected once. The sequencing input was peripheral blood. These receptor sequences come from a woman in her thirties or forties with acute or convalescent COVID-19.

The chain has TRBV5-6 and TRBJ1-5; tentative D call: TRBD1 (6 bases). This CDR3 comprises 15 residues. The germline gives CDR1 SGHDT, CDR2 YYEEEE. Trimming removed 4 bases from V and 6 bases from J, with 17 bases in between. CDR3 sequence (DNA): TGTGCCAGCAGCCCCCGGGACATTTTGCCTCAGCCCCAGCATTTT. This codes for CASSPRDILPQPQHF.

The genes are TRBV12-3 or TRBV12-4 and TRBJ2-3, with no clear D. This CDR3 spans 13 amino acids. The germline V and J ends were trimmed by 3 bases and 0 bases, with 4 bases remaining between them. CDR3 bases: TGTGCCAGCAGTTTGACTAGCACAGATACGCAGTATTTT. Translating gives CASSLTSTDTQYF.

The rearrangement uses TRBV6-5 and TRBJ1-1; perhaps TRBD1 as D (6 bases). Looked up from germline, CDR1 is MNHEY and CDR2 is SVGAGI. V was trimmed by 0 bases and J by 3 bases, leaving 11 bases between them. There are 15 residues in the CDR3. The CDR3: CASSYSWTAYTEAFF. DNA of the CDR3: TGTGCCAGCAGTTACTCTTGGACAGCATACACTGAAGCTTTCTTT.

The table lists this clone with a count of one. This chain joins TRBV10-3 and TRBJ1-5, with 7 nucleotides matching TRBD1. V lost 4 bases, J lost 2 bases, and 2 bases stayed unmatched. Germline values: CDR1 ENHRY, CDR2 SYGVKD. The CDR3 consists of 14 residues. The CDR3 here is CAISGQGGNQPQHF. The CDR3 coding sequence is TGTGCCATCAGTGGTCAGGGGGGCAATCAGCCCCAGCATTTT.

The chain uses TRBV12-5 and TRBJ1-5; D gene ambiguous. The V gene lost 6 bases and the J gene lost 7 bases, with 4 bases spanning the gap. This CDR3 region has 10 residues. CDR1 and CDR2 from the germline V gene are LGHNT and FRNRAP. The CDR3 reads CASGRQPQHF. Here the CDR3 DNA reads TGTGCTAGTGGCCGGCAGCCCCAGCATTTT.

This chain connects TRBV6-6 to TRBJ1-5; 10 nucleotides agree with TRBD1. The V segment lost 6 bases and the J segment 7 bases; nucleotides outside the gene matches: 9. CDR3 length: 15 amino acids. Looked up from germline, CDR1 is MNHNY and CDR2 is SVGAGI (reference sequence). CDR3 protein: CASSAETGGMQPQHF. DNA of the CDR3: TGTGCCAGCAGCGCAGAGACAGGGGGCATGCAGCCCCAGCATTTT.

The CDR3 DNA reads TGCGCCAGCAGCTTGGGGGACAGGAGGGCAGATACGCAGTATTTT. Protein: CASSLGDRRADTQYF. V and J are TRBV5-1 and TRBJ2-3; 8 bases align to TRBD1. The junction had 4 bases not matched to a gene; V was cut back by 0 bases and J by 4 bases. The CDR3 covers 15 residues. The germline V gene has CDR1 SGHRS and CDR2 YFSETQ.

J is TRBJ1-6 and V is TRBV6-5; D ambiguous. The germline V gene has CDR1 MNHEY and CDR2 SVGAGI. The V end lost 6 bases, the J end lost 9 bases, and 18 bases lay between the germline ends. The CDR3 covers 15 residues. CDR3 DNA sequence: TGTGCCAGCAGCTCCTCGGTCGTCCCACGTTCACCCCTCCACTTT. It yields the protein CASSSSVVPRSPLHF.

This sequence joins TRBV7-9 and TRBJ2-5; no firm D call. This CDR3 has 15 amino acids. The V end was cut by 3 bases, the J end by 1 base, with 12 bases between. Germline CDR1 reads SEHNR; CDR2 reads FQNEAQ (reference sequence). The CDR3 here is CASSFRTTFQETQYF. The CDR3 nucleotides are TGTGCCAGCAGCTTTAGAACTACCTTCCAAGAGACCCAGTACTTC.

The chain combines TRBV2 with TRBJ2-7; tentative D call: TRBD1 (6 bases). CDR1 SNHLY and CDR2 FYNNEI come from the germline V gene. V shed 4 bases and J shed 5 bases, with 9 bases lying between them. This CDR3 has 12 residues. CDR3 residues: CASSVQGDEQYV. Written as DNA, the CDR3 is TGTGCCAGCAGTGTACAGGGTGACGAGCAGTACGTC.

This clone was counted once. The V call is TRBV10-3, the J call TRBJ2-3; perhaps TRBD1 as D (5 bases). The CDR3 totals 15 residues. CDR1 and CDR2 (germline): ENHRY, SYGVKD. V lost 3 bases to trimming and J lost 0 bases, with 10 bases between them. The CDR3 loop is CAISDSRASTDTQYF. The CDR3 nucleotides are TGTGCCATCAGTGACTCCAGGGCTAGCACAGATACGCAGTATTTT.

This chain joins TRBV6-5 and TRBJ1-1; 8 bases match TRBD1. The germline V gene has CDR1 MNHEY and CDR2 SVGAGI. This CDR3 spans 14 amino acids. V was clipped by 6 bases and J by 5 bases; unmatched bases: 8. In nucleotides, the CDR3 is TGTGCCAGCAGACCGACAGGGGAGGGGACTGAAGCTTTCTTT. Residues: CASRPTGEGTEAFF.

The chain uses TRBV7-9 and TRBJ1-3; D uncertain. CDR1 and CDR2 (germline): SEHNR, FQNEAQ (reference sequence). CDR3 length: 17 residues. Trimming shortened V by 0 bases and J by 4 bases, and 16 bases separated the two germline ends. This CDR3 is CASSLAAPIYRGNTIYF. The CDR3 DNA follows: TGTGCCAGCAGCTTAGCTGCGCCCATCTATCGGGGAAACACCATATATTTT.

The rearrangement uses TRBV5-6 and TRBJ1-1; TRBD1 is a possible D gene (6 bases). Germline CDR1 is SGHDT and CDR2 is YYEEEE. The ends were cut back, 1 base at V and 8 bases at J, with 9 bases in the middle. The CDR3 consists of 12 residues. The CDR3 DNA is TGTGCCAGCAGCTTGCCTACAGGGGAAGCTTTCTTT. It translates to CASSLPTGEAFF.